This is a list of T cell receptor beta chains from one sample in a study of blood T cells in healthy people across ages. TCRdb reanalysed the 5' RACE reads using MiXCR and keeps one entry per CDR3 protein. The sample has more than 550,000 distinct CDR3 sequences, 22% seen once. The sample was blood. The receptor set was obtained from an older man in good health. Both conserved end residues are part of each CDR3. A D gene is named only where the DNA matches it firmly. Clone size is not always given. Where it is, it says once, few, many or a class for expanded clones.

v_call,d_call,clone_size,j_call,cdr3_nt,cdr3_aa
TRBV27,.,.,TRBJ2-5,TGTGCCAGCAGAACGGGACTCCTCCAAGAGACCCAGTACTTC,CASRTGLLQETQYF
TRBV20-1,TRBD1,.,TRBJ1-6,TGCAGTGCCCGCGGGACAGGGGGATATAATAATTCACCCCTCCACTTT,CSARGTGGYNNSPLHF
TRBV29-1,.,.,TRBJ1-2,TGCAGCGTTGAAATAGGGCAAGGCTACACCTTC,CSVEIGQGYTF
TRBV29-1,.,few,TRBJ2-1,TGCAGCGTTTTCGGCGGGACAAGGTCGAATGAGCAGTTCTTC,CSVFGGTRSNEQFF
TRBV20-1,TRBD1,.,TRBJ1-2,TGCAGTGCTAGCCGGGACAGGGCCCTATGGGGCTACACCTTC,CSASRDRALWGYTF
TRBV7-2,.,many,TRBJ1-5,TGTGCCAGCAGCGAGTTCAGGGGAGACAATCAGCCCCAGCATTTT,CASSEFRGDNQPQHF
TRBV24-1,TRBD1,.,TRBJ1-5,TGTGCCACCAGTGAGTCGACAGGGTCCAATCAGCCCCAGCATTTT,CATSESTGSNQPQHF
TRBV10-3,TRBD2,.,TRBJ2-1,TGTGCCATCAGTGATAGCGGGGGGTTGAATGAGCAGTTCTTC,CAISDSGGLNEQFF
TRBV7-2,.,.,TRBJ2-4,TGTGCCAGCAGCCCGGGCCCCCGGTCGGACATTCAGTACTTC,CASSPGPRSDIQYF
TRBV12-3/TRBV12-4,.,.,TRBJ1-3,TGTGCCAGCAGCCCGGGGCTTAGCTCTGGAAACACCATATATTTT,CASSPGLSSGNTIYF
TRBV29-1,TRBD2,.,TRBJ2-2,TGCAGCGTTGTCTTGGCTCTAGCGGGGAACACCGGGGAGCTGTTTTTT,CSVVLALAGNTGELFF
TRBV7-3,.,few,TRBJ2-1,TGTGCCAGCAGCATCTCAGGGGTATCCTACAATGAGCAGTTCTTC,CASSISGVSYNEQFF
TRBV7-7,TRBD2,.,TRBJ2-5,TGTGCCAGCAGCCCAAGTCCCGGGACTAGTCCAGAGACCCAGTACTTC,CASSPSPGTSPETQYF
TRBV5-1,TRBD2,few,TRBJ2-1,TGCGCCAGCAGCTCCAATGGAGCGGGGGGGCCTCTGTCCTACAATGAGCAGTTCTTC,CASSSNGAGGPLSYNEQFF
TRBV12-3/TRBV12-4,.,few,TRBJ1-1,TGTGCCAGCAGTTTAGGGGGGGCAATTACTGAAGCTTTCTTT,CASSLGGAITEAFF
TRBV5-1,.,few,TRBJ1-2,TGCGCCAGCAGCGACCACAGGGATGGCTACACCTTC,CASSDHRDGYTF
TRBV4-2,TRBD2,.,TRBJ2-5,TGTGCCAGCAGCCAACCTGGGACTAGCGGAAACCAAGAGACCCAGTACTTC,CASSQPGTSGNQETQYF
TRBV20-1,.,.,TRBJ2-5,TGCAGTGCTAGTCAGTTAGCGGAAGAGACCCAGTACTTC,CSASQLAEETQYF
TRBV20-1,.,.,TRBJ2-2,TGCAGTGCTTCTCCACCGGGAGTAAACACCGGGGAGCTGTTTTTT,CSASPPGVNTGELFF
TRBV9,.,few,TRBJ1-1,TGTGCCAGCAGCGTCCAGGAGTACACTGAAGCTTTCTTT,CASSVQEYTEAFF
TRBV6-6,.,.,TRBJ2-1,TGTGCCAGCAGCATGGGTGCAGGTGAGCAGTTCTTC,CASSMGAGEQFF
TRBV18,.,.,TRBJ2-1,TGTGCCAGCTCACCATCCTCTCTGCGGGAGCAGTTCTTC,CASSPSSLREQFF
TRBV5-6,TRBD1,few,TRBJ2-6,TGTGCCAGCACCCGGACAGGGCTAGGAAAAATCTGGGCTTCTGGGGCCAACGTCCTGACTTTC,CASTRTGLGKIWASGANVLTF
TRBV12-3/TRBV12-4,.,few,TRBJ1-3,TGTGCCAGCAGTTTAGGTGGAACAGGGTCTGGAAACACCATATATTTT,CASSLGGTGSGNTIYF
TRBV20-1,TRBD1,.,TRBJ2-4,TGCAGTGCGAAGAGTAGGCAGGGGGTGTACAAAAACATTCAGTACTTC,CSAKSRQGVYKNIQYF